One and the same sample provided the 6 T cell receptor beta chains below, sequenced in a study of T-cell reconstitution after alpha-beta-depleted transplantation in children. Preparation of the TCRbeta library was carried out with unique molecular identifiers. TCRdb itself ran the PCR reads through MiXCR, one entry per CDR3 protein. The profile shows about 580,000 distinct CDR3 sequences, roughly 23% of them singletons. Specimen: PBMCs, mostly from graft donor cells, collected 360 days after TCRalphabeta/CD19-depleted stem cell transplant. Source of these receptors: a boy less than two years old who had a stem cell transplant for acute myeloid leukemia, so the T cells may come from the graft donor.

This clonotype occurred many times. The chain recombines TRBV5-1 with TRBJ2-1; no clear D. The germline gives CDR1 SGHRS, CDR2 YFSETQ. This CDR3 is 15 amino acids long. V lost 0 bases and J lost 1, with 8 bases in between. CDR3 protein: CASSLGVSSYNEQFF. The DNA for the CDR3 is TGCGCCAGCAGCTTGGGAGTTAGTTCCTACAATGAGCAGTTCTTC.

The rearrangement uses TRBV28 and TRBJ2-1; D is unresolved. CDR1 MDHEN and CDR2 SYDVKM come from the germline V gene. Trimming cost V 5 bases and J 3 bases, with 8 bases left between them. CDR3 length: 13 residues. CDR3 protein: CASSPLVYNEQFF. The CDR3 DNA sequence: TGTGCCAGCAGTCCTCTCGTCTACAATGAGCAGTTCTTC.

The sample holds a few counts of this clonotype. The chain employs TRBV5-1 and TRBJ2-7; D call uncertain. Germline V gene sequence: CDR1 SGHRS, CDR2 YFSETQ. This CDR3 has 16 residues. V gave up 1 base and J gave up 4 bases, with 18 bases separating them. CDR3 DNA sequence: TGCGCCAGCAGCTTGTCTGACCCACCTCCCTCTTACGAGCAGTACTTC. Translation: CASSLSDPPPSYEQYF.

The chain combines TRBV6-6 with TRBJ1-4; no firm D call. The CDR3 contains 13 residues. Deletions cut 7 bases from V and 0 bases from J, with 6 bases between. Germline values: CDR1 MNHNY, CDR2 SVGAGI (reference sequence). The CDR3 sequence: CASTDSTNEKLFF. The CDR3 region has the DNA TGTGCCAGCACTGACTCAACTAATGAAAAACTGTTTTTT.

The sample holds many counts of this clonotype. The chain combines TRBV20-1 with TRBJ1-3; TRBD1 might be the D (5 bases). CDR3 length: 15 amino acids. Trimming removed 6 bases from V and 3 bases from J, with 18 bases in between. Germline V gene lookup returns CDR1 DFQATT and CDR2 SNEGSKA (reference sequence). As DNA, the CDR3 is TGCAGTGCCCAAAGAGAGGGGCTGTATGGAAACACCATATATTTT. As protein: CSAQREGLYGNTIYF.

This clonotype was counted between two and nine times. The chain links TRBV20-1 to TRBJ2-4; 7 bases agree with TRBD2. The CDR3 has 16 residues. Germline V gene sequence: CDR1 DFQATT, CDR2 SNEGSKA (reference sequence). Losses at the gene ends were 0 bases for V and 0 bases for J; bases not matched to a gene: 5. CDR3 protein: CSAREAGVLAKNIQYF. Written as DNA, the CDR3 is TGCAGTGCTAGAGAGGCGGGAGTTCTAGCCAAAAACATTCAGTACTTC.